The clone carrying this T cell receptor beta chain appeared once. The data were taken from a study of blood T cell repertoires in COVID-19. Clones were sequenced by immunoSEQ multiplex PCR, and TCRdb holds only the in-frame ones, with some missing. The sample holds some 190,000 clones, under 90% seen once. V trimming: 3 bases; J trimming: 3 bases; junction bases outside the gene matches: 6. Germline V gives CDR1 KGHSH, CDR2 LQKENI. The CDR3 is made up of 15 amino acids. The TCR originated in a man between 60 and 75 years old with acute or convalescent COVID-19. The chain combines TRBV18 with TRBJ1-1, with 8 bases that match TRBD1. Sequencing was carried out using peripheral blood. The CDR3 spells CASSPFGQGYTEAFF. The CDR3 bases are TGTGCCAGCTCACCTTTTGGACAGGGATACACTGAAGCTTTCTTT.